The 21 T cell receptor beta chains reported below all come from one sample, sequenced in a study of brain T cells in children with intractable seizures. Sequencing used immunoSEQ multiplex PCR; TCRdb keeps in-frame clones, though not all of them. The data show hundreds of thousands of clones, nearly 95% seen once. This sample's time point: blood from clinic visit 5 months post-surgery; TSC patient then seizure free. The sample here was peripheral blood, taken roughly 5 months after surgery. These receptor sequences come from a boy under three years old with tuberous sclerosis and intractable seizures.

CDR3 coding DNA: TGTGCCACCAGGTCAAGGGACGCTGAAGCTTTCTTT. It translates to CATRSRDAEAFF. The chain couples TRBV24-1 to TRBJ1-1, with D tentatively TRBD1 (5 bases). V gave up 7 bases and J gave up 6 bases, with 11 bases separating them. CDR1 is KGHDR, CDR2 SFDVKD, per germline. This CDR3 comprises 12 residues.

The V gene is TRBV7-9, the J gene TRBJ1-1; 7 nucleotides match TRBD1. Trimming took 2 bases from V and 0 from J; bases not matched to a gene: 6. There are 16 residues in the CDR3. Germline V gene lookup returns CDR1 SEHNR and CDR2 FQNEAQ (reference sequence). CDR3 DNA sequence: TGTGCCAGCAGCTTAACTCCGGGACAGCTGAACACTGAAGCTTTCTTT. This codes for CASSLTPGQLNTEAFF.

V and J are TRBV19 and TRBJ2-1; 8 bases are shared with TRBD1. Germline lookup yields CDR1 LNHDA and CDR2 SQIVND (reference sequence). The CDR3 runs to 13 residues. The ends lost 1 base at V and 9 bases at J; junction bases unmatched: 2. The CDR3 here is CASSIGTGSEQFF. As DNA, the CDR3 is TGTGCCAGTAGTATAGGGACAGGGAGTGAGCAGTTCTTC.

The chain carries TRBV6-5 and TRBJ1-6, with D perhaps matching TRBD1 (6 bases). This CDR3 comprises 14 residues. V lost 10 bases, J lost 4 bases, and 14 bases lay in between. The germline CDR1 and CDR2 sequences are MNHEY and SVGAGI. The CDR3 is CAIPGHPYNSPLHF. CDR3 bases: TGTGCCATCCCGGGACATCCTTATAATTCACCCCTCCACTTT.

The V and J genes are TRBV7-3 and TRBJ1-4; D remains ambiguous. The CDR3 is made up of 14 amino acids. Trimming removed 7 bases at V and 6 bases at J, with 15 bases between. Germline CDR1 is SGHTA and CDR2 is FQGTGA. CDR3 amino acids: CASIGPRGHEKLFF. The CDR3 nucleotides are TGTGCCAGCATCGGACCCCGCGGTCATGAAAAACTGTTTTTT.

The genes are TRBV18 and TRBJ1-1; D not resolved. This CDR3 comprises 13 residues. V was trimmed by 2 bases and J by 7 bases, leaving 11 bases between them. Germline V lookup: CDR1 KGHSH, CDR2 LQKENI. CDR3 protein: CASSPGGRVEAFF. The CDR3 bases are TGTGCCAGCTCACCAGGAGGTCGTGTTGAAGCTTTCTTT.

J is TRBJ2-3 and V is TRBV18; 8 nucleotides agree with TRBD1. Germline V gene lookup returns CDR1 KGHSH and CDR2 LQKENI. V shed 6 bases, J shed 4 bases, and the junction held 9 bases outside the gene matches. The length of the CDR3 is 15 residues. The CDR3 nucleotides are TGTGCCAGCTCCTCAGGACAGGGACGCGCAGATACGCAGTATTTT. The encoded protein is CASSSGQGRADTQYF.

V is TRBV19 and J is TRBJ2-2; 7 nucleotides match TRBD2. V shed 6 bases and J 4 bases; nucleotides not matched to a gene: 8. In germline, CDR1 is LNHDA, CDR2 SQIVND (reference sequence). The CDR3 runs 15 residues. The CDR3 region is CASRKRGEGTGELFF. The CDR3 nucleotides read TGTGCCAGTAGGAAGCGGGGTGAGGGCACCGGGGAGCTGTTTTTT.

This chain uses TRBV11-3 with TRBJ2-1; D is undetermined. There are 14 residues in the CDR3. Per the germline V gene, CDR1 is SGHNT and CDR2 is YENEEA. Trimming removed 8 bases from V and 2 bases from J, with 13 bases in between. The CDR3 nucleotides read TGTGCCAGCTCCCATTGGGCAGCCTACAATGAGCAGTTCTTC. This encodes CASSHWAAYNEQFF.

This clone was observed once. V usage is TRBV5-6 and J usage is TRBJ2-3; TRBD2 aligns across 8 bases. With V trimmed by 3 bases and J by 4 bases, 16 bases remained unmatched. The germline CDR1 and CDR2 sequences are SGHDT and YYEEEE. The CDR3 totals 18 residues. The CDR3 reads CASSWALVSGSYSDTQYF. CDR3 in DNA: TGTGCCAGCAGCTGGGCCCTGGTAAGCGGGAGTTATTCAGATACGCAGTATTTT.

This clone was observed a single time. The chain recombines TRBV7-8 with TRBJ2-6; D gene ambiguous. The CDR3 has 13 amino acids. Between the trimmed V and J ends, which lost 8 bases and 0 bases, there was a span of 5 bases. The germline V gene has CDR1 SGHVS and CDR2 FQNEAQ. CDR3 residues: CASGNSGANVLTF. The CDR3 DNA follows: TGTGCCAGCGGCAACTCTGGGGCCAACGTCCTGACTTTC.

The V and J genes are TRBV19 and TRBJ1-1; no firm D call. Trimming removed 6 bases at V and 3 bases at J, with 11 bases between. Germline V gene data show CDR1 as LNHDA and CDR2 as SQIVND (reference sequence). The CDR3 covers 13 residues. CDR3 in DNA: TGTGCCAGTAGCAGTGACCCGGACACTGAAGCTTTCTTT. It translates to CASSSDPDTEAFF.

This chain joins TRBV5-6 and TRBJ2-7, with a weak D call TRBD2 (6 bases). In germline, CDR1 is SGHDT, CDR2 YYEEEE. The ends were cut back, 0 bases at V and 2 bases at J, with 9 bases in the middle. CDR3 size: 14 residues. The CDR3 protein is CASSLAGGPYEQYF. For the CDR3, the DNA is TGTGCCAGCAGCTTGGCCGGGGGACCCTACGAGCAGTACTTC.

The CDR3 bases are TGTGCCAGCAGCTTAAGGCAATACGAGCAGTACTTC. Translation gives CASSLRQYEQYF. The chain is built from TRBV7-9 and TRBJ2-7; no definite D call. Germline values: CDR1 SEHNR, CDR2 FQNEAQ (reference sequence). The CDR3 extends over 12 amino acids. Trimming left V 2 bases short and J 4 bases short, with 6 bases between.

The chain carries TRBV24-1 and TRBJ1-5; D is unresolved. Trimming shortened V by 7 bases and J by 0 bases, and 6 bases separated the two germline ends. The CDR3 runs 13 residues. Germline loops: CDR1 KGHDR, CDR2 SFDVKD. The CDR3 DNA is TGTGCCACCAGGACGGTTAGCAATCAGCCCCAGCATTTT. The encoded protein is CATRTVSNQPQHF.

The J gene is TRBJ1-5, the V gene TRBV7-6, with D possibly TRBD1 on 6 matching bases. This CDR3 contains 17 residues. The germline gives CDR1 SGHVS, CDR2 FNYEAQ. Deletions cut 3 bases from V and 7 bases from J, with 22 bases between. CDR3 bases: TGTGCCAGCAGCTTCCAGCCTGGAGGGGGAGGGGGACAGCCCCAGCATTTT. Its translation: CASSFQPGGGGGQPQHF. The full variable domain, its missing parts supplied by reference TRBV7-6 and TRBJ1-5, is GAGVSQSPRYKVTKRGQDVALRCDPISGHVSLYWYRQALGQGPEFLTYFNYEAQQDKSGLPNDRFSAERPEGSISTLTIQRTEQRDSAMYRCASSFQPGGGGGQPQHFGDGTRLSIL.

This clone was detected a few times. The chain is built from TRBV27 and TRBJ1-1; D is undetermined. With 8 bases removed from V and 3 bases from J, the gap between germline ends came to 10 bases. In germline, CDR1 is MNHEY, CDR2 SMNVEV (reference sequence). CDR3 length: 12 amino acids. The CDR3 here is CASGPGYTEAFF. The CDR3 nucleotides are TGTGCCAGCGGGCCTGGGTACACTGAAGCTTTCTTT.

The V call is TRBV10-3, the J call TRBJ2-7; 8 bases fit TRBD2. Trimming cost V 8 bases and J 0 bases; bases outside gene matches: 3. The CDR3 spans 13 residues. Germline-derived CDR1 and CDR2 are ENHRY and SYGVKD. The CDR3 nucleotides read TGTGCCATCCAGAGCGGGAGCTCCTACGAGCAGTACTTC. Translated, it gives CAIQSGSSYEQYF.

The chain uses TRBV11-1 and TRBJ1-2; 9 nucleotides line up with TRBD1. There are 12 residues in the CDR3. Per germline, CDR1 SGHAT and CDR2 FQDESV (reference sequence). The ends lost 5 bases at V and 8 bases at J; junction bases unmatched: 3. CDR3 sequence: CASSLTGGGYTF. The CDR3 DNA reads TGTGCCAGCAGCCTCACAGGGGGCGGCTACACCTTC.

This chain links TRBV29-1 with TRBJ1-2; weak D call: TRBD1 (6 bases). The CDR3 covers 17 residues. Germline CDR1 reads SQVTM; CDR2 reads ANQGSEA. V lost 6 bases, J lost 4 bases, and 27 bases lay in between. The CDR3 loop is CSVALGAGSSPFYGYTF. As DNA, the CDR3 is TGCAGCGTCGCACTGGGGGCAGGGTCCAGCCCTTTCTATGGCTACACCTTC.

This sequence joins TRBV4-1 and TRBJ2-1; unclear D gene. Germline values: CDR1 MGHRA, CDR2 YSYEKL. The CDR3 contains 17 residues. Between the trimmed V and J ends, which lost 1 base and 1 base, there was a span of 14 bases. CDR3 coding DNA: TGCGCCAGCAGCCAAGTTGCATATCGGGTTTCCTACAATGAGCAGTTCTTC. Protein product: CASSQVAYRVSYNEQFF.